The 28 T cell receptor beta chains below come from one sample, sequenced in a study. TCRdb called the RT-PCR reads again in MiXCR, with one record for every CDR3 protein. Of about 700,000 distinct CDR3 sequences listed, 12% to 15% were seen once; the top ten hold around 3.3%. The sequencing input was memory CD4+ T cells from blood. The receptors derive from a female donor in good health, serving as a healthy control.

The chain uses TRBV10-3 and TRBJ1-3; D not certain. The germline V gene encodes CDR1 ENHRY and CDR2 SYGVKD. The ends were cut back, 2 bases at V and 0 bases at J, with 8 bases in the middle. This CDR3 has 15 residues. The CDR3 DNA is TGTGCCATCAGTGAGGTGATGAGCTCTGGAAACACCATATATTTT. Translation: CAISEVMSSGNTIYF.

The V call is TRBV6-2 or TRBV6-3, the J call TRBJ2-2; D might be TRBD2 (7 bases). Germline loops: CDR1 MNHEY, CDR2 SVGEGT. This CDR3 spans 16 amino acids. V was clipped by 7 bases and J by 0 bases, with 15 bases between them. The CDR3 reads CASNRAGASNTGELFF. CDR3 DNA sequence: TGTGCCAGCAATCGGGCGGGGGCGTCGAACACCGGGGAGCTGTTTTTT.

This clonotype was observed many times. The genes are TRBV20-1 and TRBJ1-1; D is unresolved. From germline, CDR1 is DFQATT and CDR2 SNEGSKA (reference sequence). Trimming shortened V by 0 bases and J by 7 bases, and 18 bases separated the two germline ends. The CDR3 has 15 residues. This CDR3 is CSARDRTRPADEAFF. The CDR3 bases are TGCAGTGCTAGAGACAGAACTAGACCCGCTGATGAAGCTTTCTTT.

The chain recombines TRBV20-1 with TRBJ2-3; D is unresolved. Germline V gene sequence: CDR1 DFQATT, CDR2 SNEGSKA (reference sequence). The germline V and J ends were trimmed by 1 base and 5 bases, with 4 bases remaining between them. The CDR3 covers 11 residues. CDR3 residues: CSARARDTQYF. In DNA, the CDR3 is TGCAGTGCTAGAGCTAGAGATACGCAGTATTTT.

The DNA for the CDR3 is TGTGCCAGCAGTGATCCTACTGGCATATATTTT. This encodes CASSDPTGIYF. The chain links TRBV25-1 to TRBJ1-3; no reliable D call. V was trimmed by 3 bases and J by 12 bases, leaving 9 bases between them. The length of the CDR3 is 11 residues. Per the germline V gene, CDR1 is MGHDK and CDR2 is SYGVNS.

CDR3 DNA: TGTGCCAGCAGCTTAGATGAAGATCAGCCCCAGCATTTT. It is translated as CASSLDEDQPQHF. The rearrangement joins TRBV11-2 to TRBJ1-5, with D unresolved. CDR1 SGHAT and CDR2 FQNNGV come from the germline V gene. The CDR3 totals 13 residues. The ends were cut back, 0 bases at V and 5 bases at J, with 5 bases in the middle.

Only one count was recorded for this clonotype. J is TRBJ1-1 and V is TRBV19, with 12 bases fitting TRBD1. The V gene end was trimmed by 5 bases and the J gene end by 10 bases; junction bases not matched to a gene: 26. Germline V gene lookup returns CDR1 LNHDA and CDR2 SQIVND (reference sequence). There are 20 residues in the CDR3. In DNA form, the CDR3 reads TGTGCCAGTAGTGCTCAGATCTCCGGGACAGGGGGCGTTTTTGTGGTTGGAGCTTTCTTT. This translates into CASSAQISGTGGVFVVGAFF.

This clonotype was detected ten times or more. The J gene is TRBJ2-3, the V gene TRBV6-5, with D perhaps matching TRBD2 (6 bases). The CDR3 runs 15 residues. Germline V gene lookup returns CDR1 MNHEY and CDR2 SVGAGI. V dropped 4 bases and J dropped 0 bases, with 11 bases sitting between them. CDR3 region: CASSSLGGSTDTQYF. The CDR3 region has the DNA TGTGCCAGCAGTTCCCTCGGGGGTAGCACAGATACGCAGTATTTT.

This clonotype was counted at least ten times. This chain links TRBV15 with TRBJ2-5; D unresolved. Germline V lookup: CDR1 LNHNV, CDR2 YYDKDF (reference sequence). The CDR3 is 15 amino acids. Trimming stripped 4 bases from V and 2 bases from J, with 14 bases between. CDR3 protein: CATSNPRTGQETQYF. DNA for the CDR3: TGTGCCACCAGCAATCCGCGGACCGGGCAAGAGACCCAGTACTTC.

The rearrangement uses TRBV18 and TRBJ1-5, with 10 nucleotides matching TRBD1. This CDR3 is built from 15 residues. V gave up 3 bases and J gave up 3 bases; unmatched junction bases: 2. The germline V gene has CDR1 KGHSH and CDR2 LQKENI. The DNA of the CDR3 is TGTGCCAGCTCACCCGGGACAGGGGCCAATCAGCCCCAGCATTTT. Encoded protein: CASSPGTGANQPQHF.

The chain employs TRBV20-1 and TRBJ2-3; perhaps TRBD2 as D (7 bases). In germline, CDR1 is DFQATT, CDR2 SNEGSKA (reference sequence). V lost 4 bases and J lost 1, with 12 bases in between. There are 14 residues in the CDR3. The CDR3 is CSAKGGGGTDTQYF. The CDR3 DNA follows: TGCAGTGCTAAGGGCGGGGGCGGCACAGATACGCAGTATTTT.

This chain uses TRBV3-1 with TRBJ2-1, with 8 bases fitting TRBD2. With 2 bases clipped from V and 8 bases from J, the junction kept 8 bases outside the gene matches. The length of the CDR3 is 15 residues. Per the germline V gene, CDR1 is LGHDT and CDR2 is YNNKEL (reference sequence). The DNA of the CDR3 is TGTGCCAGCAGCCAACGACTAGCGCTGAAGGATGAGCAGTTCTTC. This gives the protein CASSQRLALKDEQFF.

This clonotype was detected ten times or more. The genes are TRBV20-1 and TRBJ2-1, with TRBD2 identical over 8 bases. This CDR3 has 15 residues. J gave up 7 bases and V 4 bases, and 12 bases lay outside the gene matches. In germline, CDR1 is DFQATT, CDR2 SNEGSKA (reference sequence). The CDR3 DNA follows: TGCAGTGCTACTCGGTCGGGACTAGGGATGAATGAGCAGTTCTTC. Translated, it gives CSATRSGLGMNEQFF.

The genes are TRBV7-6 and TRBJ2-6; D tentatively reads TRBD1 or TRBD2 (5 bases each). Germline V gene data show CDR1 as SGHVS and CDR2 as FNYEAQ. The CDR3 is 16 amino acids. With 1 base removed from V and 1 base from J, the gap between germline ends came to 8 bases. In DNA form, the CDR3 reads TGTGCCAGCAGCTTAGATGGGGGATCTGGGGCCAACGTCCTGACTTTC. Translating gives CASSLDGGSGANVLTF.

This clonotype occurred a few times. This sequence joins TRBV5-1 and TRBJ2-5; 7 bases are a match to TRBD2. This CDR3 has 17 residues. Trimming removed 4 bases from V and 2 bases from J; junction bases left unmatched: 14. The germline V gene encodes CDR1 SGHRS and CDR2 YFSETQ. CDR3 in amino acids: CASSRDLGLAAQETQYF. In DNA form, the CDR3 reads TGCGCCAGCAGCAGAGACTTGGGGCTAGCGGCGCAAGAGACCCAGTACTTC. Combining the CDR3 with reference TRBV5-1 and TRBJ2-5 gives the whole variable domain KAGVTQTPRYLIKTRGQQVTLSCSPISGHRSVSWYQQTPGQGLQFLFEYFSETQRNKGNFPGRFSGRQFSNSRSEMNVSTLELGDSALYLCASSRDLGLAAQETQYFGPGTRLLVL.

There are many counts of this clonotype. The chain uses TRBV29-1 and TRBJ2-3, with D hard to call. Germline-derived CDR1 and CDR2 are SQVTM and ANQGSEA. The CDR3 has 11 amino acids. The V end lost 6 bases, the J end lost 2 bases, and 6 bases lay between the germline ends. The CDR3 DNA reads TGCAGCGTAGACACCACAGATACGCAGTATTTT. Translated, it gives CSVDTTDTQYF.

This clonotype was observed many times. The chain has TRBV7-3 and TRBJ2-7; TRBD1 matches 8 bases. The germline V gene encodes CDR1 SGHTA and CDR2 FQGTGA. J was trimmed by 6 bases and V by 5 bases; bases with no gene match: 9. The CDR3 is 14 amino acids. In nucleotides, the CDR3 is TGTGCCAGCAGCCTATTACCAGGGGGCCTCGAGCAGTACTTC. Translating it yields CASSLLPGGLEQYF.

This chain uses TRBV12-3 or TRBV12-4 with TRBJ1-5; TRBD1 matches at 8 bases. V dropped 5 bases and J dropped 3; count of bases not matched to a gene: 12. This CDR3 contains 17 residues. CDR3 region: CASSPIGTGRSNQPQHF. In DNA form, the CDR3 reads TGTGCCAGCAGTCCAATTGGGACAGGCCGCTCCAATCAGCCCCAGCATTTT.

On this clonotype: This clone may be a read error of a much larger clone one base away. This is likely a read error, given that the CDR3 carries no conserved phenylalanine or tryptophan at its end. The J gene is TRBJ2-3, the V gene TRBV5-1; D is uncertain. This CDR3 comprises 15 residues. Trimming removed 1 base from V and 4 bases from J, with 13 bases in between. Germline V gene sequence: CDR1 SGHRS, CDR2 YFSETQ. The CDR3 DNA reads TGCGCCAGCAGCTTGCCGGCAGATAGTGCAGATACGCAGTATTAT. Its translation is CASSLPADSADTQYY.

This clonotype was detected only a few times. The rearrangement joins TRBV5-1 to TRBJ2-5; tentatively, D is TRBD1 (6 bases). In germline, CDR1 is SGHRS, CDR2 YFSETQ. This CDR3 spans 15 amino acids. The V and J ends lost 4 bases and 3 bases respectively, with 16 bases between them. CDR3 bases: TGCGCCAGCAGCCCAACCGGGACACCCGAAGAGACCCAGTACTTC. This gives the protein CASSPTGTPEETQYF.

Concerning this clonotype: This could be a read error, since a much larger clone is one nucleotide away. This chain uses TRBV7-2 with TRBJ2-7; TRBD2 agrees at 8 bases. This CDR3 contains 15 residues. With V trimmed by 5 bases and J by 4 bases, 10 bases remained unmatched. Germline-derived CDR1 and CDR2 are SGHTA and FQGNSA. CDR3 region: CASSHIGGGLYEQYF. In DNA form, the CDR3 reads TGTGCCAGCAGCCACATCGGGGGGGGATTGTACGAGCAGTACTTC.

This clonotype was recorded a few times. The chain combines TRBV4-2 with TRBJ1-3; unclear D gene. V was cut by 7 bases and J by 10 bases, with 11 bases left in between. Per the germline V gene, CDR1 is LGHNA and CDR2 is YNFKEQ. This CDR3 is built from 11 residues. CDR3 sequence reads: CASMKEMTIYF. The CDR3 coding sequence is TGTGCCAGCATGAAGGAGATGACCATATATTTT.

This clonotype was seen repeatedly, ten times or more. The genes are TRBV30 and TRBJ2-3, with D uncertain. V was pared by 2 bases and J by 4 bases, with 7 bases between. Germline-derived CDR1 and CDR2 are GTSNPN and SVGIG (reference sequence). The CDR3 runs 12 residues. CDR3 DNA sequence: TGTGCCTGGAGTACAATGGCAGATACGCAGTATTTT. Translating gives CAWSTMADTQYF.

The genes are TRBV9 and TRBJ2-3, with 8 positions matching TRBD2. The germline V gene has CDR1 SGDLS and CDR2 YYNGEE. CDR3 length: 15 amino acids. The V and J ends lost 1 base and 3 bases, in that order; junction bases with no gene match: 4. The CDR3 protein is CASSVTGGTTDTQYF. In DNA form, the CDR3 reads TGTGCCAGCAGCGTAACGGGGGGGACAACAGATACGCAGTATTTT.

This chain joins TRBV7-2 and TRBJ1-5, with D tentatively TRBD1 (5 bases). V lost 3 bases and J lost 3, with 15 bases in between. Germline CDR1 reads SGHTA; CDR2 reads FQGNSA. CDR3 length: 16 amino acids. CDR3: CASSFMGGYNNQPQHF. CDR3 nucleotides: TGTGCCAGCAGCTTTATGGGGGGGTATAACAATCAGCCCCAGCATTTT. Full variable domain (remainder filled in from reference TRBV7-2 and TRBJ1-5): GAGVSQSPSNKVTEKGKDVELRCDPISGHTALYWYRQSLGQGLEFLIYFQGNSAPDKSGLPSDRFSAERTGGSVSTLTIQRTQQEDSAVYLCASSFMGGYNNQPQHFGDGTRLSIL.

There are a few counts of this clonotype. The rearrangement joins TRBV10-3 to TRBJ1-1; 10 nucleotides align to TRBD1. Germline V gene lookup returns CDR1 ENHRY and CDR2 SYGVKD. CDR3 size: 16 residues. V lost 5 bases and J lost 3; bases outside the gene matches: 9. The CDR3 DNA reads TGTGCCATCAGTCAGCAAGACAGGGGGCGCGACACTGAAGCTTTCTTT. The encoded protein is CAISQQDRGRDTEAFF.

This clonotype has ten or more counts. The V gene is TRBV7-9, the J gene TRBJ1-5; a weak D match, TRBD1 (6 bases). The CDR3 loop spans 17 amino acids. The V and J ends lost 7 bases and 0 bases respectively, with 19 bases between them. Looked up from germline, CDR1 is SEHNR and CDR2 is FQNEAQ (reference sequence). CDR3 in amino acids: CASTRMARGYSNQPQHF. The CDR3 nucleotides are TGTGCCAGCACCCGAATGGCCAGGGGCTATAGCAATCAGCCCCAGCATTTT.

This clonotype has ten or more counts. The V gene is TRBV30, the J gene TRBJ1-1; D remains unclear. The CDR3 has 12 amino acids. Germline V gives CDR1 GTSNPN, CDR2 SVGIG (reference sequence). Trimming took off 3 bases at V and 4 bases at J, with 9 bases between the two ends. The CDR3 loop reads CAWRPGITEAFF. The CDR3 DNA reads TGTGCCTGGAGGCCGGGGATCACTGAAGCTTTCTTT. The whole variable domain, remainder taken from reference TRBV30 and TRBJ1-1, is SQTIHQWPATLVQPVGSPLSLECTVEGTSNPNLYWYRQAAGRGLQLLFYSVGIGQISSEVPQNLSASRPQDRQFILSSKKLLLSDSGFYLCAWRPGITEAFFGQGTRLTVV.